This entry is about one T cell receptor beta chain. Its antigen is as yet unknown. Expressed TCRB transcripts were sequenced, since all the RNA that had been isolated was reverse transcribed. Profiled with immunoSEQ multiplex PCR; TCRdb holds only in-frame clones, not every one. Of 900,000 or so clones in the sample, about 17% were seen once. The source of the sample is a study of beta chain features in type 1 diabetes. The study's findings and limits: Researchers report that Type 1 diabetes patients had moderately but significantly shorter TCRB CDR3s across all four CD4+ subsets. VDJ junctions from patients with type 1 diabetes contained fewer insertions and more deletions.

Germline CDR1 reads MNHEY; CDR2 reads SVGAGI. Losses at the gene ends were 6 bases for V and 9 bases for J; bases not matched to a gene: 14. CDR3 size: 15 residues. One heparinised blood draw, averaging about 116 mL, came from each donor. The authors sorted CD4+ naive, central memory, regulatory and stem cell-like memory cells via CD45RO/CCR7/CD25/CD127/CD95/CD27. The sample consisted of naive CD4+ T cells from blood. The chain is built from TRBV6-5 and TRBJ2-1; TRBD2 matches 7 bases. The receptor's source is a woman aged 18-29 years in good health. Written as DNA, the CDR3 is TGTGCCAGCAGCCGCACCGGGACTATTAGTGGTGAGCAGTTCTTC. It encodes CASSRTGTISGEQFF.